Shown below are 4 T cell receptor beta chains from a single sample sequenced in a study of CD8 T cells in ankylosing spondylitis (dated by TCRdb to 2017 to 2019). Receptor amplification or capture employed 5' RACE. The instrument given in TCRdb is Illumina HiSeq 2500. TCRdb applied fastp at Q25 and MiXCR to the public reads, then kept only in-frame beta chains. Each entry is one CDR3 protein sequence, shown with its most common DNA and genes. The sample contains 200,000 to 300,000 distinct CDR3 sequences, roughly 10% of them found a single time. 2.6% of the sample rests with the top ten. Specimen: blood, either unsorted or a sorted T cell fraction (not recorded which). These receptors were obtained from a male donor with ankylosing spondylitis or in good health (not recorded which).

The sample holds many counts of this clonotype. This chain connects TRBV5-4 to TRBJ2-3; a possible D gene is TRBD1 (5 bases). The CDR3 covers 15 residues. Trimming took 3 bases from V and 0 from J, leaving 11 bases between them. Germline CDR1 and CDR2: SGHNT and YYREEE (reference sequence). The CDR3 DNA is TGTGCCAGCAGCTCCCAACAGGCTAGCACAGATACGCAGTATTTT. Translated: CASSSQQASTDTQYF.

Turning to this clonotype: A much larger clone is a single base away; this may be a read error. The chain carries TRBV20-1 and TRBJ2-1; D is perhaps TRBD2 (6 bases). This CDR3 has 17 amino acids. CDR1 and CDR2 from the germline V gene are DFQATT and SNEGSKA (reference sequence). The CDR3: CCARGGDSLSSYNEQFF. CDR3 DNA sequence: TGCTGTGCTAGAGGCGGGGACTCGTTAAGCTCCTACAATGAGCAGTTCTTC.

The table lists this clonotype with many counts. The chain links TRBV15 to TRBJ2-5; maybe TRBD2 (6 bases). The CDR3 is 16 amino acids. Between the trimmed V and J ends, which lost 1 base and 4 bases, there was a span of 16 bases. In germline, CDR1 is LNHNV, CDR2 YYDKDF (reference sequence). The CDR3, as DNA: TGTGCCACCAGCAGAGGGGAAGAACTAGCTAGAGAGACCCAGTACTTC. Translating it yields CATSRGEELARETQYF.

This clonotype was recorded many times. The rearrangement links TRBV5-1 to TRBJ2-1; TRBD2 might be the D (6 bases). V was shortened by 1 base and J by 5 bases, with 10 bases between the two germline ends. Germline CDR1 and CDR2: SGHRS and YFSETQ. CDR3 length: 14 amino acids. The CDR3, as DNA: TGCGCCAGCAGCTTGTCGTCGGGGGACAATGAGCAGTTCTTC. Protein sequence: CASSLSSGDNEQFF. Looking up the rest from reference TRBV5-1 and TRBJ2-1 gives the full variable domain: KAGVTQTPRYLIKTRGQQVTLSCSPISGHRSVSWYQQTPGQGLQFLFEYFSETQRNKGNFPGRFSGRQFSNSRSEMNVSTLELGDSALYLCASSLSSGDNEQFFGPGTRLTVL.